The T cell receptor beta chain under discussion was sequenced for a study of T cells in Graves' hyperthyroidism and ophthalmopathy. As to this clonotype: The antigen remains undetermined. A much larger clonotype is one base distant, so this may be a read error.

Amplification of TCR beta CDR3 regions used RNA as the template. An initial round of RT-PCR targeting the TCR CDR3 relied on the HTBI primer set. TCRdb used MiXCR to reprocess the multiplex PCR reads, holding one entry per CDR3 protein. The sample has 400,000 to 500,000 distinct CDR3 sequences, approximately 14% seen once. Germline-derived CDR1 and CDR2 are MNHNS and SASEGT. The V gene lost 5 bases and the J gene lost 5 bases, with 17 bases spanning the gap. The CDR3 is 15 residues long. Study-wide results and caveats: Most thyroid-expanded clonotypes above 0.001 were also found in blood.

Sequenced input: blood. This sequence joins TRBV6-1 and TRBJ2-3; TRBD1 is a possible D gene (5 bases). The TCR originated in a man between 18 and 29 years old with Graves' ophthalmopathy. The CDR3 coding sequence is TGTGCCAGCAGTAACCCCGCCAGGCAGGGAGATACGCAGTATTTT. This translates into CASSNPARQGDTQYF.